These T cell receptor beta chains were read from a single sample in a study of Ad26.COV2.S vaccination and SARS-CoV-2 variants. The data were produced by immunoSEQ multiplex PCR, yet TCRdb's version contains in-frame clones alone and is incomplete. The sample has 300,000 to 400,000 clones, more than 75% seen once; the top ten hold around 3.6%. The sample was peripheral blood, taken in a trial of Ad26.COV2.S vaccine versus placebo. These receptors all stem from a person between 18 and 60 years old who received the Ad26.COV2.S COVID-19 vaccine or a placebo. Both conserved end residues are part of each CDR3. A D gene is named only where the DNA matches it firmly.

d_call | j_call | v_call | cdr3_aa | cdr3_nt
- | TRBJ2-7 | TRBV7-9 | CASRPSTSYEQYF | TGTGCCAGCAGACCCTCTACCTCCTACGAGCAGTACTTC
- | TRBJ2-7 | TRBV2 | CASSLGTGWEQYF | TGTGCCAGCAGTTTGGGGACCGGGTGGGAGCAGTACTTC
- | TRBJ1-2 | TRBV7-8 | CASSLARGPNGTLSYGYTF | TGTGCCAGCAGCTTAGCGAGGGGCCCTAATGGGACTCTAAGCTATGGCTACACCTTC
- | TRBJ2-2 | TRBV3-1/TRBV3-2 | CASSQAPPGAGDTGELFF | TGTGCCAGCAGCCAAGCCCCGCCGGGGGCCGGAGACACCGGGGAGCTGTTTTTT
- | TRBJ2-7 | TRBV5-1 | CASSPEPGVSYEQYF | TGCGCCAGCAGCCCCGAACCAGGAGTATCCTACGAGCAGTACTTC
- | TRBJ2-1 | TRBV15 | CATSRDRGSPNEQFF | TGTGCCACCAGCAGAGATCGCGGCAGCCCCAATGAGCAGTTCTTC
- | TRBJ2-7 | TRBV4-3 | CASSQEAASSYEQYF | TGCGCCAGCAGCCAAGAGGCGGCCAGCTCCTACGAGCAGTACTTC
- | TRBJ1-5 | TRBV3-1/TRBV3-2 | CASSQDTGFGQPQHF | TGTGCCAGCAGCCAAGATACGGGATTCGGGCAGCCCCAGCATTTT
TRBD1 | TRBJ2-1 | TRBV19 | CASSIRDRGGNEQFF | TGTGCCAGTAGTATCAGAGACAGGGGTGGCAATGAGCAGTTCTTC
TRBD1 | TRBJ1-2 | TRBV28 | CASSLSQGDPLNDGYTF | TGTGCCAGCAGTTTATCCCAGGGGGACCCCCTTAACGATGGCTACACCTTC
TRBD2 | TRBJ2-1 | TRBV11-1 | CASNPGLTYNEQFF | TGTGCCAGCAACCCGGGACTAACCTACAATGAGCAGTTCTTC
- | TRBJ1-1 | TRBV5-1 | CASSLGPEMNTEAFF | TGCGCCAGCAGCTTGGGTCCCGAAATGAACACTGAAGCTTTCTTT